The entry below describes one T cell receptor (beta chain). Germline assignment: CDR1 LGHNA and CDR2 YSLEER. CDR3 length: 15 residues. After removal of 1 base from V and 7 bases from J, the junction contained 6 bases not matched to a gene. This entry is derived from a study of blood T cell repertoires in COVID-19. Study information: Material from acute and convalescent COVID-19 was sourced from the United States, Italy and Spain.

Sequencing used immunoSEQ multiplex PCR; TCRdb keeps in-frame clones, though not all of them. The sample carries 200,000 to 250,000 clones, about 90% recorded once. The sequence came from a woman aged 45-65 years with acute COVID-19. The V call is TRBV4-3, the J call TRBJ1-5; 8 bases agree with TRBD1. Sequencing used PBMCs or T cells enriched from blood (not recorded which). The CDR3 nucleotides read TGCGCCAGCAGCCAAGTTCAGGGGGCGGACCAGCCCCAGCATTTT. Amino acids: CASSQVQGADQPQHF.